This entry features one T cell receptor beta chain sequence. Its antigen is undetermined. These data are taken from a study of radiotherapy plus CTLA-4 blockade in lung cancer. Across the study: Objective response was observed in around a sixth of patients, and disease control in roughly 33%. Findings and limits, study-wide: Interferon-beta and early blood T cell clone dynamics reportedly predicted response best. Blood saw expansion of tumor-derived TCR clones after radiotherapy plus ipilimumab.

Assay used: immunoSEQ multiplex PCR; TCRdb lists only in-frame clones, some missing. Here the sample spans 85,000 to 95,000 clones, around 84% being singletons. The ends were cut back, 8 bases at V and 4 bases at J, with 14 bases in the middle. The CDR3 spans 14 residues. Germline V lookup: CDR1 ENHRY, CDR2 SYGVKD. Patients had chemo-refractory metastatic non-small-cell lung cancer and received focal radiation plus CTLA-4 blockade that used ipilimumab. This chain links TRBV10-3 with TRBJ2-2; the D gene is possibly TRBD1 (6 bases). Sequences were derived from peripheral blood, sampled from a patient treated with radiotherapy plus ipilimumab. This sequence originates from a human donor with non-small cell lung cancer that progressed on radiotherapy plus ipilimumab. The CDR3 DNA reads TGTGCCATCCGTGGACTGGGGGCCACCGGGGAGCTGTTTTTT. As protein: CAIRGLGATGELFF.